This T cell receptor (beta chain) was recovered during a study of cytomegalovirus exposure and HLA in healthy donors. Findings and limits, study-wide: Whilst most TCR sequences proved rare, a subset of public TCRs occurred across many donors.

Clones were read by immunoSEQ multiplex PCR, and TCRdb kept only the in-frame ones, dropping some. This table holds roughly 68,000 clones, around 89% found once. For this clone: Its target is not known.

Germline V gene sequence: CDR1 SGHTA, CDR2 FQGNSA. V shed 5 bases and J shed 3 bases, with 10 bases lying between them. There are 13 residues in the CDR3. The rearrangement uses TRBV7-2 and TRBJ1-1; D call uncertain. The sample taken for sequencing was PBMCs. The TCR was taken from a woman between 18 and 30 years old in good health and CMV-seronegative. CDR3 protein: CASSPRRDTEAFF. CDR3 sequence (DNA): TGTGCCAGCAGCCCAAGGCGGGACACTGAAGCTTTCTTT.